This T cell receptor (beta chain) was obtained from a study of Graves' ophthalmopathy and Graves' hyperthyroidism listed by TCRdb under 2018. Looking at the study overall: Peripheral blood was collected before any treatment was given, at the time of initial diagnosis. The study used TCR beta repertoire signatures to distinguish Graves' ophthalmopathy from Graves' hyperthyroidism and to predict progression to ophthalmopathy. In total, 135 blood samples were TCR-sequenced: 40 to 45 ophthalmopathy, about 75 hyperthyroidism and some 17 hyperthyroidism-to-ophthalmopathy patients. To explore V-J signatures that separate ophthalmopathy from hyperthyroidism, a discovery set of about a hundred patients was enrolled, consisting of about 43 with ophthalmopathy and roughly 60 with stable hyperthyroidism. The independent validation cohort included around 19 hyperthyroidism patients plus 17 patients who later progressed from hyperthyroidism to ophthalmopathy. In five to seven hyperthyroidism patients, T-cell repertoires of thyroid tissue and blood were compared. Once sampling was done, hyperthyroidism patients were given methimazole at a starting dose of 30 mg daily, while ophthalmopathy patients were given high-dose intravenous methylprednisolone. Broader findings and caveats from the paper: Most expanded thyroid clonotypes with frequency above 0.001 were also detected in blood, suggesting blood repertoires may reflect the thyroid immune response. Ophthalmopathy was separated from stable hyperthyroidism by the 13-signature model with about 89% sensitivity and roughly 82% specificity in cross-validation and with 80%/75% in the test set. In validation, the model predicted ophthalmopathy progression with over 60% sensitivity and around 72% specificity; some 13 predicted patients were CT-confirmed with GO in a median of approximately six months. No statistical method was used to set the sample size in advance, and the investigators knew which group each participant was assigned to.

Stable hyperthyroidism was defined as no progression to ophthalmopathy within 18 months of follow-up. Hyperthyroidism patients were newly diagnosed, were aged 18 to 65 years, and had a disease duration under 2 months. Anyone with other autoimmune diseases, uncontrolled infections, pregnancy or lactation was excluded from the study. Clinical symptoms, serum thyroxine, TRAb, thyroid ultrasound and orbital computed tomography formed the basis of the diagnosis. Ficoll-Paque density gradient centrifugation was used to isolate PBMCs from around 10 ml of fresh peripheral blood. Trizol reagent was used to extract the total RNA, and its quality was then checked on an Agilent 2100 Bioanalyzer. For repertoire sequencing, TCR beta CDR3 regions were amplified from RNA transcripts. HTBI primers and the Qiagen OneStep RT-PCR kit were used in a first-round RT-PCR, which was followed by a second-round multiplex PCR, size selection and purification. Sequencing of the libraries was carried out on an Illumina HiSeq2000 in paired-end mode with 100 bp reads. Concerning the study's data processing: SOAPnuke was used to process the reads, removing any read that contained adapters or uncalled bases, had a mean Phred below 15, or lacked an exact match to the constant primer or identifier. COPE v1.2.5 was used to merge high-quality paired reads. Clonotypes were defined as unique nucleotide sequences and were aligned to IMGT TRB V, D and J references using MiTCR v1.1. The analysis was limited to V-J combinations with a frequency above 0.0001, which together covered 99.2% of repertoires. For each V-J combination, a TCR clonal expansion and chaos score was defined as the ratio of F50 clonal expansion to chaos observed in the TCRdist matrix. Features were reduced by Welch's t-statistics and random forest to about a dozen V-J combinations, which fed a naive Bayes classifier. Thyroid-blood repertoire similarity was quantified with the Morisita-Horn index. TCRdb trimmed public reads at Q25 via fastp, called clones via MiXCR and kept in-frame beta chains. Here each entry gathers all rows of one CDR3 protein and keeps the most common genes and DNA. What appears here as the V and J calls and clone size reflects TCRdb's work, not the paper's. The sample table shows more than 300,000 distinct CDR3 sequences, and about a sixth are seen once. The ten most abundant clones make up roughly 2.3% of the sample.

At least ten counts were recorded for this clonotype. Its antigen remains undetermined. No much larger clonotype is one base removed from it; base qualities were not supplied. The sequencing input was peripheral blood. This receptor was taken from an adult woman with stable Graves' hyperthyroidism.

In nucleotides, the sequence is TGTGCCAGCAGTGAAGGAGACGGGAATCAGCCCCAGCATTTT. It translates as CASSEGDGNQPQHF. Recombination joined TRBV6-1 with TRBJ1-5, with no confidently assigned D gene. The germline V gene specifies MNHNS as CDR1 and SASEGT as CDR2. The CDR3 has 14 amino acids, counting the end cysteine and phenylalanine. The sequence is cut down to CDR3 DNA, 42 bases in frame from base 1. V and J are truncated by 1 base and 4 bases respectively, leaving an intervening sequence of 8 bases.